The following is a T cell receptor beta chain sequence with its context. This table comes from immunoSEQ multiplex PCR, and its TCRdb copy is limited to in-frame clones, with some not included. The repertoire table contains about 210,000 clones. These data belong to a study of control samples from healthy donors and cancer patients. The germline gives CDR1 SGHRS, CDR2 YFSETQ. The V and J ends lost 2 bases and 0 bases, in that order; junction bases with no gene match: 3. The CDR3 sequence is 15 residues long. This sequence originates from a woman aged 25 to 39 in good health. Input material: blood. The V call is TRBV5-1, the J call TRBJ2-3; TRBD1 matches 7 bases. The DNA for the CDR3 is TGCGCCAGCAGCTTCGGGACAGCTAGCACAGATACGCAGTATTTT. Translating it yields CASSFGTASTDTQYF.